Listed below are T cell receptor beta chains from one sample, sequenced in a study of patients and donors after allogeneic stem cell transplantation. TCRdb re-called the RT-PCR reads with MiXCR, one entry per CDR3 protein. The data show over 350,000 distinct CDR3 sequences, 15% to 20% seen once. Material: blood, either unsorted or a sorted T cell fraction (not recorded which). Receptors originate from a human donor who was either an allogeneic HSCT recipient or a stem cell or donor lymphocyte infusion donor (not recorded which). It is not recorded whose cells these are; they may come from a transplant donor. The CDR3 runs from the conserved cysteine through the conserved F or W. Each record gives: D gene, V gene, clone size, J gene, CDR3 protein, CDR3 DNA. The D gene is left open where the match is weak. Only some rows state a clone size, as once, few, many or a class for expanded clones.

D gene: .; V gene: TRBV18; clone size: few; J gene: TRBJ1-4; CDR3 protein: CASSPRQLNEKLFF; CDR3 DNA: TGTGCCAGCTCACCAAGGCAGCTTAATGAAAAACTGTTTTTT
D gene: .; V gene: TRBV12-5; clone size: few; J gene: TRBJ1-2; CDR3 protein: CASGLGTNGYTF; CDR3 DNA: TGTGCTAGTGGTTTGGGGACCAATGGCTACACCTTC
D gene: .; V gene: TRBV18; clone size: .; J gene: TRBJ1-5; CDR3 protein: CASSPHLLTDNFLNQPQHF; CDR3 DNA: TGTGCCAGCTCACCCCATCTACTAACTGACAACTTCCTTAATCAGCCCCAGCATTTT
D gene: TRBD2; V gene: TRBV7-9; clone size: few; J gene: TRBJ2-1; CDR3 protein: CASSLTSGSGREQFF; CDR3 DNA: TGTGCCAGCAGCCTCACTAGCGGGAGTGGTAGGGAGCAGTTCTTC
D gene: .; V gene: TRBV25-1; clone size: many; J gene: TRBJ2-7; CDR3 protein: CASSESSYEQYF; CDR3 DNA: TGTGCCAGCAGTGAATCAAGCTACGAGCAGTACTTC
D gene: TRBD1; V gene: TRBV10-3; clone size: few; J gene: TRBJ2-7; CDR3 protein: CATQDRVRDEQYF; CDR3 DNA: TGTGCCACCCAAGACAGGGTGAGGGACGAGCAGTACTTC
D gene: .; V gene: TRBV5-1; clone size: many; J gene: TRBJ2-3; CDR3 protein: CASSLTGSDTQYF; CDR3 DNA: TGCGCCAGCAGCCTGACTGGCTCAGATACGCAGTATTTT
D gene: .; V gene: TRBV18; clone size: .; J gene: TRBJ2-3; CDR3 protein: CASSPLTGGGPGDTQYF; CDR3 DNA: TGTGCCAGCTCACCACTGACCGGCGGGGGCCCAGGGGATACGCAGTATTTT
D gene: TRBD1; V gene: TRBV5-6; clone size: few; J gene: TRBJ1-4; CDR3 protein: CASSLSTGWGSGLFF; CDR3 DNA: TGTGCCAGCAGCCTGTCGACAGGGTGGGGCTCTGGACTGTTTTTT
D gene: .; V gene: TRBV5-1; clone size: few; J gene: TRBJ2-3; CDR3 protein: CASSLQPFTDTQYF; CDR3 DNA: TGCGCCAGCAGCTTGCAGCCGTTCACAGATACGCAGTATTTT
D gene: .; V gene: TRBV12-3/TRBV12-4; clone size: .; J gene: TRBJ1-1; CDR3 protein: CASSFRGVRMNTEAFF; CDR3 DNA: TGTGCCAGCAGTTTTAGGGGAGTGAGAATGAACACTGAAGCTTTCTTT
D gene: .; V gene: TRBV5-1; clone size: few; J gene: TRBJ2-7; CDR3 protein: CASSWGRQEGLYEQYF; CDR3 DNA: TGCGCCAGCAGCTGGGGCAGGCAGGAGGGACTTTACGAGCAGTACTTC